Listed below are T cell receptor beta chains from one sample, sequenced in a study of cytomegalovirus exposure and HLA in healthy donors. The assay was immunoSEQ multiplex PCR, and TCRdb's table has in-frame clones only and misses some. The sample yields approximately 170,000 clones, roughly 70% seen once. The sequencing sample was made of PBMCs. These receptors were collected from a girl aged 5-17 years in good health and CMV-seronegative. The CDR3 runs from the conserved cysteine through the conserved F or W. The D gene is left open where the match is weak. The size field is filled for only some rows; it gives once, few, many or a size class.

v_gene	d_gene	abundance	j_gene	CDR3aa	CDR3nt
TRBV5-5	.	once	TRBJ2-7	CASSSRQDYEQYF	TGTGCCAGCAGCTCGCGACAGGACTACGAGCAGTACTTC
TRBV18	TRBD1	.	TRBJ2-1	CASSPFGTGDNEQFF	TGTGCCAGCTCACCGTTTGGGACAGGGGACAATGAGCAGTTCTTC
TRBV10-3	.	.	TRBJ1-1	CAISRGAETEAFF	TGTGCCATCAGTCGGGGGGCTGAGACTGAAGCTTTCTTT
TRBV7-2	.	.	TRBJ2-2	CASSLGRGNTGELFF	TGTGCCAGCAGCTTAGGGCGGGGGAACACCGGGGAGCTGTTTTTT
TRBV6-1	TRBD2	.	TRBJ2-3	CASSVTSGGNTDTQYF	TGTGCCAGCAGTGTCACTAGCGGGGGAAACACAGATACGCAGTATTTT
TRBV5-1	.	few	TRBJ2-5	CASSLSVQGETQYF	TGCGCCAGCAGCTTGAGTGTCCAGGGGGAGACCCAGTACTTC
TRBV5-1	.	.	TRBJ2-3	CASSLGGATDTQYF	TGCGCCAGCAGCTTGGGGGGCGCCACAGATACGCAGTATTTT
TRBV7-2	.	.	TRBJ2-5	CASSLGGGKTQYF	TGTGCCAGCAGCTTGGGGGGTGGAAAGACCCAGTACTTC
TRBV13	.	.	TRBJ2-2	CASSYYTRSTGELFF	TGTGCCAGCAGCTACTATACGAGGAGCACCGGGGAGCTGTTTTTT
TRBV5-1	TRBD1	.	TRBJ2-7	CASSRQGQDYEQYF	TGCGCCAGCAGCCGCCAGGGACAGGACTACGAGCAGTACTTC
TRBV7-8	.	.	TRBJ1-1	CASSPDRGMNTEAFF	TGTGCCAGCAGCCCCGATAGGGGAATGAACACTGAAGCTTTCTTT
TRBV19	TRBD1	few	TRBJ1-2	CASSSPPGQANYGYTF	TGTGCCAGTAGTTCGCCCCCGGGACAGGCTAACTATGGCTACACCTTC
TRBV9	.	.	TRBJ1-3	CASSVGVTAAEGNTIYF	TGTGCCAGCAGCGTAGGGGTGACAGCAGCCGAAGGAAACACCATATATTTT
TRBV11-2	TRBD1	.	TRBJ1-4	CASSSLGQGRLKEKLFF	TGTGCCAGCAGCTCTCTCGGACAGGGGCGCCTCAAGGAAAAACTGTTTTTT
TRBV7-8	.	.	TRBJ1-1	CASSLPGRKERNTEAFF	TGTGCCAGCAGCTTACCCGGGAGAAAAGAGCGCAACACTGAAGCTTTCTTT
TRBV2	TRBD2	.	TRBJ2-3	CASSVLLAGTTDTQYF	TGTGCCAGCAGTGTCTTGCTAGCGGGGACCACAGATACGCAGTATTTT
TRBV4-1	.	.	TRBJ1-6	CASSLDRSSYNSPLHF	TGCGCCAGCAGCCTCGACAGGAGCTCCTATAATTCACCCCTCCACTTT
TRBV28	.	.	TRBJ1-1	CASIPQGQFTEAFF	TGTGCCAGCATCCCCCAGGGACAATTCACTGAAGCTTTCTTT
TRBV14	.	.	TRBJ2-5	CASSPARAGTQYF	TGTGCCAGCAGCCCCGCTCGGGCGGGGACCCAGTACTTC
TRBV15	TRBD2	.	TRBJ2-1	CATSRDISGGYNEQFF	TGTGCCACCAGCAGAGATATAAGCGGGGGTTACAATGAGCAGTTCTTC
TRBV2	TRBD1	few	TRBJ1-2	CASSPFGQGLNGYTF	TGTGCCAGCAGCCCATTCGGACAGGGTTTAAATGGCTACACCTTC
TRBV6-6	TRBD1	.	TRBJ2-7	CASIQDRGSPEQYF	TGTGCCAGCATCCAAGACAGGGGGTCCCCCGAGCAGTACTTC
TRBV6-5	.	few	TRBJ2-5	CASSYFGATPRETQYF	TGTGCCAGCAGTTACTTTGGGGCAACCCCCCGGGAGACCCAGTACTTC
TRBV11-3	TRBD1	.	TRBJ2-5	CASSARQGQETQYF	TGTGCCAGCAGCGCTAGACAGGGTCAAGAGACCCAGTACTTC
TRBV27	.	.	TRBJ2-7	CASSSGYEQYF	TGTGCCAGCTCCTCAGGGTACGAGCAGTACTTC
TRBV2	.	.	TRBJ2-7	CASSEDGGNYYEQYF	TGTGCCAGCAGTGAAGACGGAGGGAACTACTACGAGCAGTACTTC
TRBV6-5	.	.	TRBJ2-5	CASSFTGMGETQYF	TGTGCCAGCAGTTTTACAGGGATGGGAGAGACCCAGTACTTC
TRBV9	TRBD1	.	TRBJ1-1	CASSVGGGAKNTEAFF	TGTGCCAGCAGCGTTGGAGGGGGCGCAAAGAACACTGAAGCTTTCTTT